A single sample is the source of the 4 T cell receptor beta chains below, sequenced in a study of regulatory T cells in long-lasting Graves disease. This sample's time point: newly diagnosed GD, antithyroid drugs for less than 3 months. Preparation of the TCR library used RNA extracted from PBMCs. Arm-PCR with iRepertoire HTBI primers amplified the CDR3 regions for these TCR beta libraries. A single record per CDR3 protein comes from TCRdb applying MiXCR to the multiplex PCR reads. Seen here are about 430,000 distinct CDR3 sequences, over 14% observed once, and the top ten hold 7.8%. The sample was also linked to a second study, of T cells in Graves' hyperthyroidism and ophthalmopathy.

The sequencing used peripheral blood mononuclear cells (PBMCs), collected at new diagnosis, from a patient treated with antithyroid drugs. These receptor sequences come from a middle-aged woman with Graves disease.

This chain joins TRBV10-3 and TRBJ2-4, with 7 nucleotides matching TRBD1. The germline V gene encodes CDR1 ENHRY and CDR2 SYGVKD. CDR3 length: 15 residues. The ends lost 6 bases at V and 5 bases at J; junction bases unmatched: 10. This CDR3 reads CAIRAGQARENIQYF. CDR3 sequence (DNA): TGTGCCATCAGAGCAGGACAGGCGAGGGAAAACATTCAGTACTTC.

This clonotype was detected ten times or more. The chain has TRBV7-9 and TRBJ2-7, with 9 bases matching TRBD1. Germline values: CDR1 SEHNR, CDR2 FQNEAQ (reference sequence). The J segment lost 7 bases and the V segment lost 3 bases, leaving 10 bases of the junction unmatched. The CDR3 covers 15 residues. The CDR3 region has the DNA TGTGCCAGCAGCTTCCCGGGACAGGGTTTGTGGGAGCAGTACTTC. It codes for CASSFPGQGLWEQYF.

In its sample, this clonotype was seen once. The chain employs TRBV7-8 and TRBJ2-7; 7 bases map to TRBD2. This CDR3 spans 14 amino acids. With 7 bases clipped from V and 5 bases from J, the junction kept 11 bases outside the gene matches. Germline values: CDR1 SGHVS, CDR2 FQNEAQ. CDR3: CASIERSGTHEQYF. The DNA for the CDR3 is TGTGCCAGCATAGAAAGGAGCGGGACTCACGAGCAGTACTTC.

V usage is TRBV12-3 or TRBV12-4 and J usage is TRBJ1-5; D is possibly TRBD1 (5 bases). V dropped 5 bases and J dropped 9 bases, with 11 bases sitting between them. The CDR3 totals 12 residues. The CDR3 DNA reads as TGTGCCAGCAGTCGGGGGTCGGGGCCCCAGCATTTT. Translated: CASSRGSGPQHF.